This TCR beta chain was observed in a study of T cell responses to AZD1222 COVID-19 vaccine. Using immunoSEQ multiplex PCR, the repertoire was profiled, and TCRdb retains in-frame clones only, with some absent. Among about 140,000 clones, about 86% were seen once, and the ten largest hold 5.1%. CDR3 length: 15 amino acids. The J segment lost 3 bases and the V segment lost 3 bases, leaving 4 bases of the junction unmatched. Germline V gene data show CDR1 as KGHSH and CDR2 as LQKENI. This chain links TRBV18 with TRBJ2-5; 10 nucleotides line up with TRBD1. The sequence was collected from an adult who received the AZD1222 COVID-19 vaccine. The input for sequencing was peripheral blood, taken 28 days after the second AZD1222 dose. The CDR3 DNA is TGTGCCAGCTCACCCCCCGGGACAGGGGAAGAGACCCAGTACTTC. It codes for CASSPPGTGEETQYF.